Shown below are 24 T cell receptor beta chains from a single sample sequenced in a study of Graves' ophthalmopathy and Graves' hyperthyroidism. RNA transcripts were the template, and TCR beta CDR3 regions were amplified from them. First-round RT-PCR with HTBI primers preceded a second-round multiplex PCR. TCRdb recomputed calls from the multiplex PCR reads with MiXCR, one row per CDR3 protein. The sample records almost 750,000 distinct CDR3 sequences, approximately 40% being singletons. Material for sequencing was peripheral blood. These TCRs come from an adult man with Graves' ophthalmopathy.

In its sample, this clonotype was seen many times. The chain carries TRBV7-8 and TRBJ2-5; the D gene could be TRBD1 or TRBD2 (5 bases each). The length of the CDR3 is 14 residues. Trimming took 2 bases from V and 2 from J, leaving 9 bases between them. Looked up from germline, CDR1 is SGHVS and CDR2 is FQNEAQ. The CDR3 loop reads CASSLTWGQETQYF. CDR3 nucleotide sequence: TGTGCCAGCAGCTTAACATGGGGGCAAGAGACCCAGTACTTC.

CDR3 sequence reads: CAASGMETQYF. In DNA form, the CDR3 reads TGTGCCGCCTCAGGGATGGAGACCCAGTACTTC. The V call is TRBV10-3, the J call TRBJ2-5; D perhaps matches TRBD1 (5 bases). The CDR3 has 11 amino acids. The V gene lost 11 bases and the J gene lost 5 bases, with 12 bases spanning the gap. Germline CDR1 is ENHRY and CDR2 is SYGVKD.

There are many counts of this clonotype. The V gene is TRBV7-9, the J gene TRBJ2-5, with unresolved D. The V gene lost 3 bases and the J gene lost 5 bases, with 13 bases spanning the gap. The CDR3 is 14 residues long. Germline CDR1 and CDR2: SEHNR and FQNEAQ (reference sequence). The DNA of the CDR3 is TGTGCCAGCAGCTTGCTCCCACTGGGGGAGACCCAGTACTTC. This encodes CASSLLPLGETQYF.

This clonotype appeared a single time. The chain joins TRBV7-9 to TRBJ2-5, with 7 positions matching TRBD1. V was clipped by 5 bases and J by 7 bases; unmatched bases: 16. Germline-derived CDR1 and CDR2 are SEHNR and FQNEAQ (reference sequence). This CDR3 comprises 16 residues. CDR3 protein: CASSPIGQEAVGTQYF. In nucleotides, the CDR3 is TGTGCCAGCAGCCCCATTGGACAGGAGGCCGTGGGGACCCAGTACTTC.

This rearrangement joins TRBV19 to TRBJ1-3; the D gene is possibly TRBD1 (5 bases). The germline gives CDR1 LNHDA, CDR2 SQIVND (reference sequence). V lost 5 bases, J lost 0 bases, and 17 bases lay in between. The CDR3 is 17 residues long. CDR3 sequence: CASSPGDSRYSGNTIYF. The CDR3 nucleotides are TGTGCCAGTAGTCCAGGTGACAGTCGTTACTCTGGAAACACCATATATTTT.

The gene calls are TRBV15 and TRBJ1-1; 8 bases align to TRBD1. The length of the CDR3 is 16 residues. V trimming: 0 bases; J trimming: 3 bases; junction bases outside the gene matches: 6. The germline CDR1 and CDR2 sequences are LNHNV and YYDKDF (reference sequence). In DNA form, the CDR3 reads TGTGCCACCAGCAGAGATGGCGGGACAGGCGACACTGAAGCTTTCTTT. It is translated as CATSRDGGTGDTEAFF.

As to this clonotype: Here the CDR3 omits its conserved ending phenylalanine or tryptophan, so a read error is the likely source. The limits of the CDR3 on the DNA are not certain, so only TCRdb's listed CDR3 is given. CDR3 region: CSSDRGTAEAFL. The V call is TRBV29-1, the J call TRBJ1-1; the D segment call TRBD1 is taken from the table without a DNA check. Both ends counted, the CDR3 spans 12 residues. CDR1 and CDR2 from the germline V gene are SQVTM and ANQGSEA.

This clonotype occurred many times. The chain is built from TRBV2 and TRBJ1-2, with unresolved D. The V end lost 0 bases, the J end lost 4 bases, and 9 bases lay between the germline ends. Germline CDR1 and CDR2: SNHLY and FYNNEI. This CDR3 has 14 residues. The CDR3 protein is CASSEASSFYGYTF. CDR3 in DNA: TGTGCCAGCAGTGAAGCGTCCAGCTTCTATGGCTACACCTTC.

V usage is TRBV6-4 and J usage is TRBJ1-2; no clear D. This CDR3 spans 13 amino acids. The V and J ends lost 3 bases and 4 bases respectively, with 9 bases between them. Germline assignment: CDR1 MRHNA and CDR2 SNTAGT. The DNA for the CDR3 is TGTGCCAGCAGTGAAGCTGGGCCCTATGGCTACACCTTC. It specifies CASSEAGPYGYTF.

V usage is TRBV9 and J usage is TRBJ2-7; 7 bases align to TRBD1. V lost 3 bases to trimming and J lost 6 bases; unmatched junction nucleotides: 9. Germline V gives CDR1 SGDLS, CDR2 YYNGEE. The CDR3 is 14 amino acids. The CDR3 protein is CASSGSTGASEQYF. The CDR3 DNA follows: TGTGCCAGCAGCGGGTCTACAGGGGCCTCCGAGCAGTACTTC.

The chain couples TRBV20-1 to TRBJ2-7; no reliable D call. The CDR3 sequence is 11 residues long. The V and J ends lost 6 bases and 7 bases respectively, with 13 bases between them. Germline CDR1 reads DFQATT; CDR2 reads SNEGSKA (reference sequence). This chain's CDR3 is CSARPSKEQYF. The DNA for the CDR3 is TGCAGTGCCAGACCGTCGAAGGAGCAGTACTTC.

J is TRBJ2-5 and V is TRBV5-6; perhaps TRBD1 as D (5 bases). V lost 4 bases to trimming and J lost 2 bases, with 9 bases between them. CDR3 length equals 13 residues. Germline V CDR1 and CDR2: SGHDT, YYEEEE. The CDR3 reads CASSVDTQETQYF. The CDR3 bases are TGTGCCAGCAGCGTGGACACTCAAGAGACCCAGTACTTC.

This chain connects TRBV5-8 to TRBJ1-2; D remains unclear. The V gene lost 1 base and the J gene lost 3 bases, with 10 bases spanning the gap. Germline CDR1 and CDR2: SGHTS and YDEGEE. The CDR3 loop spans 14 amino acids. The CDR3 sequence is CASSLSAEDYGYTF. In nucleotides, the CDR3 is TGTGCCAGCAGCTTGTCGGCAGAGGACTATGGCTACACCTTC.

This clonotype was observed many times. V usage is TRBV11-2 and J usage is TRBJ1-2; 7 positions agree with TRBD1. Germline V CDR1 and CDR2: SGHAT, FQNNGV. V lost 5 bases to trimming and J lost 5 bases; unmatched junction nucleotides: 11. CDR3 length equals 15 residues. CDR3 sequence: CASSIGTATPYGYTF. The CDR3 DNA reads TGTGCCAGCAGCATTGGGACAGCAACGCCTTATGGCTACACCTTC.

This clonotype was seen repeatedly, ten times or more. The chain employs TRBV24-1 and TRBJ1-5, with TRBD1 as a possible D gene (6 bases). The germline gives CDR1 KGHDR, CDR2 SFDVKD. V lost 9 bases to trimming and J lost 3 bases, with 8 bases between them. The CDR3 is 12 amino acids. This CDR3 reads CATQGYNQPQHF. For the CDR3, the DNA is TGTGCCACCCAGGGGTACAATCAGCCCCAGCATTTT.

This clonotype was observed a few times. The chain links TRBV20-1 to TRBJ2-7; TRBD1 matches at 9 bases. The J segment lost 4 bases and the V segment lost 4 bases, leaving 2 bases of the junction unmatched. The V gene's germline CDR1 is DFQATT and CDR2 SNEGSKA (reference sequence). The CDR3 consists of 12 residues. CDR3 region: CSAIQGAYEQYF. As DNA, the CDR3 is TGCAGTGCTATACAGGGGGCTTACGAGCAGTACTTC.

This chain uses TRBV25-1 with TRBJ1-2; D remains unclear. The ends were cut back, 3 bases at V and 11 bases at J, with 10 bases in the middle. CDR1 and CDR2 from the germline V gene are MGHDK and SYGVNS. The CDR3 loop spans 11 amino acids. Written as DNA, the CDR3 is TGTGCCAGCAGTGACTACGGGATATACACCTTC. It translates to CASSDYGIYTF.

Concerning this clonotype: In this CDR3 the conserved last residue, phenylalanine or tryptophan, is missing, so a read error is likely. The chain has TRBV10-2 and TRBJ1-5, with unresolved D. The CDR3 has 15 residues. In germline, CDR1 is WSHSY, CDR2 SAAADI. The DNA of the CDR3 is TGTGCCACCACGGGATCGACCCCTAGCGATCAGCCTCAGCATCTT. As protein: CATTGSTPSDQPQHL.

This clonotype was found a few times. This sequence joins TRBV27 and TRBJ2-7, with 9 bases fitting TRBD1. V shed 4 bases, J shed 5 bases, and the junction held 9 bases outside the gene matches. The CDR3 is 15 residues long. Germline assignment: CDR1 MNHEY and CDR2 SMNVEV (reference sequence). DNA for the CDR3: TGTGCCAGCAGTTACGAGGGACAGGGTGTCCACGAGCAGTACTTC. It yields the protein CASSYEGQGVHEQYF.

The chain uses TRBV25-1 and TRBJ2-5, with 11 bases fitting TRBD2. The CDR3 extends over 16 amino acids. V shed 3 bases, J shed 5 bases, and the junction held 8 bases outside the gene matches. The V gene's germline CDR1 is MGHDK and CDR2 SYGVNS. In DNA form, the CDR3 reads TGTGCCAGCAGTGATTCGACTAGCGGGGTCTGGGAGACCCAGTACTTC. Its translation: CASSDSTSGVWETQYF.

This clonotype was recorded at least ten times. The junction differs from germline at one of its ends, possibly a read error. The DNA of the CDR3 is TGTGCCACCGGCAGAGATATCGGGGGCGGCTACGAGCAGTACTTC. This codes for CATGRDIGGGYEQYF. The rearrangement uses TRBV15 and TRBJ2-7, with D possibly being TRBD1 or TRBD2 (6 bases each). Germline assignment: CDR1 LNHNV and CDR2 YYDKDF (reference sequence). The CDR3 is 15 residues long.

The chain joins TRBV7-3 to TRBJ2-7, with 11 nucleotides matching TRBD2. The CDR3 is made up of 15 amino acids. Trimming took 5 bases from V and 5 from J; bases not matched to a gene: 8. CDR1 is SGHTA and CDR2 is FQGTGA in the germline V gene. CDR3 DNA: TGTGCCAGCAGCCGAGAACTAGCGGGGGTACACGAGCAGTACTTC. As protein: CASSRELAGVHEQYF.

This rearrangement joins TRBV12-3 or TRBV12-4 to TRBJ2-7; the D is unclear. This CDR3 comprises 12 residues. Trimming took 3 bases from V and 7 from J, leaving 10 bases between them. The CDR3 is CASSFTTGEQYF. The CDR3 region has the DNA TGTGCCAGCAGTTTTACAACCGGGGAGCAGTACTTC.

This clonotype was detected ten times or more. The DNA for the CDR3 is TGTGCCAGCAGCAAACAGGGTGACTATGGCTACACCTTC. It translates to CASSKQGDYGYTF. This chain links TRBV27 with TRBJ1-2, with TRBD1 as a possible D gene (6 bases). V dropped 6 bases and J dropped 3 bases, with 11 bases sitting between them. Germline V gene lookup returns CDR1 MNHEY and CDR2 SMNVEV (reference sequence). The length of the CDR3 is 13 residues.